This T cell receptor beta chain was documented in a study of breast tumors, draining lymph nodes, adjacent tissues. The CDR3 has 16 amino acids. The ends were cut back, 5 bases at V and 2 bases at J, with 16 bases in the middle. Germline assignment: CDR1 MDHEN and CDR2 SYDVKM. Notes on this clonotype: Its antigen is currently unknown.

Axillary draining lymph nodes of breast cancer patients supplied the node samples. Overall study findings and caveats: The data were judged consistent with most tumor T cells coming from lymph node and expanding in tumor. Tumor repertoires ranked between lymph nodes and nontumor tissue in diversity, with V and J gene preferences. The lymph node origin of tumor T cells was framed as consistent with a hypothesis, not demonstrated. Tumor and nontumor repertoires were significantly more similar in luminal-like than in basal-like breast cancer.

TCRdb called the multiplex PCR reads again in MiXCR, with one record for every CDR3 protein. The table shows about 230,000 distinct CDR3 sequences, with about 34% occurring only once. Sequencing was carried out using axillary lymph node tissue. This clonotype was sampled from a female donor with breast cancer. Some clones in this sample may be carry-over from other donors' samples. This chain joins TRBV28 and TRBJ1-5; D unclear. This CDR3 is CASSPWVSRRNQPQHF. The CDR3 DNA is TGTGCCAGCAGTCCGTGGGTCAGTCGACGCAATCAGCCCCAGCATTTT. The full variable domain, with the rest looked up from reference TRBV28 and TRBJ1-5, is DVKVTQSSRYLVKRTGEKVFLECVQDMDHENMFWYRQDPGLGLRLIYFSYDVKMKEKGDIPEGYSVSREKKERFSLILESASTNQTSMYLCASSPWVSRRNQPQHFGDGTRLSIL.